Reported below is one T cell receptor beta chain. Its antigen is not identified. The germline gives CDR1 SGHRS, CDR2 YFSETQ. The CDR3 sequence is 18 residues long. V dropped 4 bases and J dropped 7; count of bases not matched to a gene: 19. The record originates from a study of cytomegalovirus exposure and HLA in healthy donors. 13 Jbeta primers and 60 Vbeta primers were used for the PCR. Data came from immunoSEQ multiplex PCR; TCRdb stores just in-frame clones and leaves some out. The profile shows 200,000 to 250,000 clones, approximately 80% of them singletons. Study-wide results and limits: Indistinguishable V segments, including TRBV6-2 and TRBV6-3, were excluded. Cytomegalovirus-associated TCR beta chains were listed, numbering 150 to 200. A prior analysis recorded that most TCR beta V segments were productive about 90% or about 30% of the time. Published work reported that the classifier diagnosed cytomegalovirus status with high specificity and sensitivity.

This chain connects TRBV5-1 to TRBJ1-2; 10 bases agree with TRBD1. The receptor was isolated from a girl between 10 and 17 years old in good health and CMV-seronegative. Sample: PBMCs. CDR3 sequence (DNA): TGCGCCAGCAGCACGGGAGGGACAGGGGAAGGTTTTTTACGTGGCTACACCTTC. It is translated as CASSTGGTGEGFLRGYTF.